This entry lists 29 T cell receptor beta chains sequenced from one sample in a study of shared clonotypes between healthy human individuals. The data were produced by immunoSEQ multiplex PCR, yet TCRdb's version contains in-frame clones alone and is incomplete. The data show more than 2,000,000 clones, approximately 94% seen once. Input material: naive CD4+ T cells sorted from blood. The subset is: CD45RA+ positively selected. These receptors all stem from a man between 18 and 35 years old in good health.

Comment on this clone: At the DNA level, this CDR3 is encoded by other sequences in the same sample as well. The gene calls are TRBV6-5 and TRBJ2-2; possibly TRBD2 for D (5 bases). Germline assignment: CDR1 MNHEY and CDR2 SVGAGI. The CDR3 totals 11 residues. V was pared by 6 bases and J by 7 bases, with 6 bases between. The CDR3 region is CASRRGGELFF. The CDR3 nucleotides read TGTGCCAGCAGACGGGGCGGGGAGCTGTTTTTT.

This rearrangement joins TRBV5-1 to TRBJ2-3, with D possibly TRBD1 on 6 matching bases. Germline loops: CDR1 SGHRS, CDR2 YFSETQ. The CDR3 is 15 residues long. Trimming left V 4 bases short and J 2 bases short, with 14 bases between. The DNA of the CDR3 is TGCGCCAGCAGCCCCTTAGGGGGAATCACAGATACGCAGTATTTT. This codes for CASSPLGGITDTQYF.

This chain connects TRBV6-6 to TRBJ1-6; TRBD1 matches 7 bases. Per the germline V gene, CDR1 is MNHNY and CDR2 is SVGAGI (reference sequence). The CDR3 is 15 amino acids. V lost 2 bases to trimming and J lost 6 bases; unmatched junction nucleotides: 4. The CDR3 coding sequence is TGTGCCAGCAGTTACGGGCGGGACAGTAATTCACCCCTCCACTTT. Protein: CASSYGRDSNSPLHF.

The V gene is TRBV11-2, the J gene TRBJ2-3, with D possibly being TRBD1 or TRBD2 (5 bases each). The V gene lost 6 bases and the J gene lost 4 bases, with 14 bases spanning the gap. CDR1 is SGHAT, CDR2 FQNNGV, per germline. This CDR3 comprises 14 residues. For the CDR3, the DNA is TGTGCCAGCAGATCAGGGACCGCTCCAGATACGCAGTATTTT. Translated: CASRSGTAPDTQYF.

CDR3 coding DNA: TGTGCCAGTAACAAGGGGCAGGATAATTCACCCCTCCACTTT. Translating it yields CASNKGQDNSPLHF. The V and J genes are TRBV19 and TRBJ1-6, with D possibly matching TRBD1 (5 bases). The CDR3 is made up of 14 amino acids. Germline-derived CDR1 and CDR2 are LNHDA and SQIVND (reference sequence). Trimming removed 7 bases at V and 5 bases at J, with 12 bases between. The full variable domain, with the rest looked up from reference TRBV19 and TRBJ1-6, is DGGITQSPKYLFRKEGQNVTLSCEQNLNHDAMYWYRQDPGQGLRLIYYSQIVNDFQKGDIAEGYSVSREKKESFPLTVTSAQKNPTAFYLCASNKGQDNSPLHFGNGTRLTVT.

The CDR3 spells CASSLASTSYEQYF. The CDR3 nucleotides read TGTGCCAGCAGCTTAGCGTCGACCTCCTACGAGCAGTACTTC. This chain connects TRBV11-2 to TRBJ2-7; D not certain. Germline V lookup: CDR1 SGHAT, CDR2 FQNNGV. CDR3 length equals 14 residues. V was shortened by 1 base and J by 0 bases, with 7 bases between the two germline ends.

This rearrangement joins TRBV9 to TRBJ1-2; unclear D gene. Germline assignment: CDR1 SGDLS and CDR2 YYNGEE. The CDR3 sequence is 16 residues long. Trimming left V 0 bases short and J 4 bases short, with 16 bases between. The CDR3 here is CASSVESQVLIYGYTF. Here the CDR3 DNA reads TGTGCCAGCAGCGTAGAATCGCAGGTCCTCATCTATGGCTACACCTTC.

The V gene is TRBV5-1, the J gene TRBJ2-5; D could derive from TRBD1 or TRBD2 (5 bases each). This CDR3 comprises 15 residues. The V gene lost 2 bases and the J gene lost 3 bases, with 14 bases spanning the gap. Germline V gene data show CDR1 as SGHRS and CDR2 as YFSETQ. DNA for the CDR3: TGCGCCAGCAGCTTCTACGGGACGAATAAAGAGACCCAGTACTTC. Amino acids: CASSFYGTNKETQYF.

V and J are TRBV10-2 and TRBJ1-5; D is ambiguous. The CDR3 has 14 amino acids. Trimming cost V 0 bases and J 7 bases, with 10 bases left between them. Germline V gene data show CDR1 as WSHSY and CDR2 as SAAADI. CDR3 bases: TGCGCCAGCAGTGAGTCGAGTAATACCCAGCCCCAGCATTTT. Translated, it gives CASSESSNTQPQHF.

The gene calls are TRBV5-1 and TRBJ1-2; maybe TRBD1 (5 bases). Germline values: CDR1 SGHRS, CDR2 YFSETQ. The V gene lost 4 bases and the J gene lost 8 bases, with 18 bases spanning the gap. The CDR3 has 14 residues. Here the CDR3 DNA reads TGCGCCAGCAGCCCACCCGGGACCTGGGGGGGCTACACCTTC. Translating it yields CASSPPGTWGGYTF.

V is TRBV5-4 and J is TRBJ2-2; the D is unclear. This CDR3 region has 12 residues. Trimming left V 5 bases short and J 6 bases short, with 8 bases between. Germline CDR1 is SGHNT and CDR2 is YYREEE (reference sequence). DNA of the CDR3: TGTGCCAGCAGTCGCCTCTCCGGGGAGCTGTTTTTT. It is translated as CASSRLSGELFF.

The CDR3 sequence: CASSPGQGNVLTF. CDR3 bases: TGTGCCAGCAGTCCGGGACAGGGCAACGTCCTGACTTTC. J is TRBJ2-6 and V is TRBV28; 9 nucleotides agree with TRBD1. Germline V gene sequence: CDR1 MDHEN, CDR2 SYDVKM. CDR3 length: 13 amino acids. The V and J ends lost 5 bases and 9 bases, in that order; junction bases with no gene match: 2.

The rearrangement uses TRBV25-1 and TRBJ1-2; no reliable D call. The germline V gene has CDR1 MGHDK and CDR2 SYGVNS. Trimming cost V 2 bases and J 4 bases, with 5 bases left between them. This CDR3 has 12 residues. The CDR3 sequence is CASSERLYGYTF. CDR3 bases: TGTGCCAGCAGTGAACGGCTCTATGGCTACACCTTC.

This sequence joins TRBV6-4 and TRBJ2-7, with D possibly matching TRBD2 (5 bases). This CDR3 is built from 12 residues. The germline V and J ends were trimmed by 5 bases and 7 bases, with 12 bases remaining between them. Germline CDR1 MRHNA, CDR2 SNTAGT. The CDR3, as DNA: TGTGCCAGCAGTCGCTACTCGGGGGAGCAGTACTTC. It translates to CASSRYSGEQYF.

Of note for this clone: The same CDR3 can be traced to other DNA sequences in this sample. CDR3 protein: CASSVGGTGGAYEQYF. DNA of the CDR3: TGTGCCAGCAGCGTAGGAGGAACAGGGGGCGCCTACGAGCAGTACTTC. This chain joins TRBV9 and TRBJ2-7; 9 nucleotides match TRBD1. This CDR3 region has 16 residues. V trimming: 0 bases; J trimming: 2 bases; junction bases outside the gene matches: 6. Germline loops: CDR1 SGDLS, CDR2 YYNGEE.

V gene TRBV18 combines with J gene TRBJ1-2; D uncertain. Deletions cut 3 bases from V and 6 bases from J, with 8 bases between. Germline loops: CDR1 KGHSH, CDR2 LQKENI. The CDR3 has 12 amino acids. The CDR3 here is CASSPERDGYTF. The CDR3 coding sequence is TGTGCCAGCTCACCCGAGAGGGATGGCTACACCTTC.

The chain is built from TRBV10-3 and TRBJ1-2; D is ambiguous. Germline loops: CDR1 ENHRY, CDR2 SYGVKD. The CDR3 contains 14 residues. Trimming stripped 0 bases from V and 7 bases from J, with 12 bases between. The CDR3: CAISESGGMAGYTF. Written as DNA, the CDR3 is TGTGCCATCAGTGAGTCCGGAGGTATGGCTGGCTACACCTTC.

The CDR3 bases are TGTGCCAGCATGGCGGGGGGAAACACCGGGGAGCTGTTTTTT. It is translated as CASMAGGNTGELFF. The V call is TRBV2, the J call TRBJ2-2; 8 nucleotides align to TRBD2. From germline, CDR1 is SNHLY and CDR2 FYNNEI. CDR3 length equals 14 residues. V lost 7 bases to trimming and J lost 2 bases; unmatched junction nucleotides: 3.

This chain uses TRBV6-1 with TRBJ2-7, with D unresolved. This CDR3 is 13 amino acids long. Germline lookup yields CDR1 MNHNS and CDR2 SASEGT. V gave up 4 bases and J gave up 2 bases, with 9 bases separating them. The CDR3 nucleotides are TGTGCCAGCAGTGGAAGAGGAGCCTACGAGCAGTACTTC. Translation: CASSGRGAYEQYF.

V usage is TRBV5-4 and J usage is TRBJ1-3; TRBD1 matches at 9 bases. Germline V gene lookup returns CDR1 SGHNT and CDR2 YYREEE (reference sequence). Trimming took 4 bases from V and 11 from J; bases not matched to a gene: 7. The CDR3 covers 13 residues. CDR3 region: CASSTRQGGSIYF. Here the CDR3 DNA reads TGTGCCAGCAGCACTAGACAGGGGGGATCCATATATTTT.

V usage is TRBV19 and J usage is TRBJ1-5, with D tentatively TRBD1 (6 bases). Deletions cut 4 bases from V and 4 bases from J, with 11 bases between. CDR3 length equals 14 residues. Germline V CDR1 and CDR2: LNHDA, SQIVND (reference sequence). The CDR3 DNA is TGTGCCAGTAGTAACAGGGTTCGGAATCAGCCCCAGCATTTT. It is translated as CASSNRVRNQPQHF.

The chain has TRBV4-2 and TRBJ1-3; 7 nucleotides line up with TRBD1. V shed 1 base, J shed 1 base, and the junction held 16 bases outside the gene matches. This CDR3 contains 20 residues. Germline V lookup: CDR1 LGHNA, CDR2 YNFKEQ. The CDR3 region is CASSQAILGGEFRSGNTIYF. DNA of the CDR3: TGTGCCAGCAGCCAAGCAATTTTAGGGGGCGAGTTTAGGTCTGGAAACACCATATATTTT.

Concerning this clone: The germline gene is not matched at one end of the junction; a read error may be the cause. The chain has TRBV7-7 and TRBJ2-2, with 7 bases fitting TRBD2. Germline-derived CDR1 and CDR2 are SSHAT and FNYEAQ (reference sequence). The CDR3 is 16 residues long. In DNA form, the CDR3 reads TGTGCTAGCAGCCCTAGCGGCGGACCGAACACCGGGGAGCTGTTTTTT. This codes for CASSPSGGPNTGELFF. Variable domain in full (rest from reference TRBV7-7 and TRBJ2-2): GAGVSQSPRYKVTKRGQDVTLRCDPISSHATLYWYQQALGQGPEFLTYFNYEAQPDKSGLPSDRFSAERPEGSISTLTIQRTEQRDSAMYRCASSPSGGPNTGELFFGEGSRLTVL.

This chain links TRBV28 with TRBJ1-3; weak D call: TRBD1 (6 bases). The CDR3 spans 14 residues. The germline V gene encodes CDR1 MDHEN and CDR2 SYDVKM. V was trimmed by 6 bases and J by 0 bases, leaving 9 bases between them. The DNA for the CDR3 is TGTGCCAGCAGGAAAGGGGGCTCTGGAAACACCATATATTTT. Translated, it gives CASRKGGSGNTIYF.

The chain employs TRBV7-9 and TRBJ2-7; the match to TRBD2 covers 9 bases. Germline lookup yields CDR1 SEHNR and CDR2 FQNEAQ (reference sequence). V shed 4 bases and J 0 bases; nucleotides not matched to a gene: 16. The CDR3 consists of 19 residues. The DNA of the CDR3 is TGTGCCAGCAGCTCCAACGCGCTAGCGGGAATCTTAAGCTCCTACGAGCAGTACTTC. Amino acid sequence: CASSSNALAGILSSYEQYF.

The chain recombines TRBV11-2 with TRBJ2-3; D is tentatively TRBD1 or TRBD2 (5 bases each). CDR3 size: 15 residues. Germline V gene data show CDR1 as SGHAT and CDR2 as FQNNGV. Trimming left V 0 bases short and J 3 bases short, with 10 bases between. In DNA, the CDR3 is TGTGCCAGCAGCTTAGAGGGGGTCGCGACAGATACGCAGTATTTT. Translating gives CASSLEGVATDTQYF.

This clone was detected a few times. This chain connects TRBV14 to TRBJ1-1; D is possibly TRBD1 (5 bases). Trimming stripped 5 bases from V and 4 bases from J, with 17 bases between. CDR1 SGHDN and CDR2 FVKESK come from the germline V gene. This CDR3 region has 15 residues. The CDR3 sequence: CASSREPGKSTEAFF. The CDR3 DNA is TGTGCCAGCAGCAGGGAGCCAGGGAAGTCCACTGAAGCTTTCTTT.

A remark on this clone: This sample includes further DNA sequences coding for the same CDR3. CDR3 DNA: TGTGCCAGCAGCCCCGGGGGAAATCAGCCCCAGCATTTT. Its protein is CASSPGGNQPQHF. V and J are TRBV7-2 and TRBJ1-5, with D tentatively TRBD1 (5 bases). Germline loops: CDR1 SGHTA, CDR2 FQGNSA. The V end was cut by 5 bases, the J end by 4 bases, with 9 bases between. CDR3 size: 13 residues.

The chain links TRBV19 to TRBJ2-1; a possible D gene is TRBD2 (6 bases). From germline, CDR1 is LNHDA and CDR2 SQIVND (reference sequence). With 5 bases removed from V and 8 bases from J, the gap between germline ends came to 22 bases. This CDR3 spans 16 amino acids. This CDR3 reads CASSRRRDSQGDEQFF. CDR3 nucleotides: TGTGCCAGTAGTCGCCGCCGGGACTCCCAGGGAGATGAGCAGTTCTTC.